This entry describes one T cell receptor (beta chain). Its antigen is as yet unknown. Given a much more abundant clone one base away, this may be a read error. The missing conserved phenylalanine or tryptophan at the end of this CDR3 makes a read error likely. V dropped 5 bases and J dropped 4; count of bases not matched to a gene: 6. CDR1 and CDR2 (germline): LGHDT, YNNKEL (reference sequence). This CDR3 comprises 14 residues. These data originate in a study of metastatic and nonmetastatic thyroid tumors. Study-level background: It was across blood and tumor or nodule tissue from malignant and benign thyroid patients that repertoires were compared. Study-level points and caveats: Across blood and tumor, TCR beta diversity in malignant thyroid tumors was reportedly significantly higher than in benign nodules.

Before thyroid surgery, none of the patients had received any treatment. In the original processing: The study took CDR3 differences across clinicopathological groups and made a distant-metastasis classifier for papillary thyroid cancer from them. TCRdb reprocessed the PCR reads using MiXCR. Here the V and J calls rest on TCRdb's processing, not on the authors' analysis. This sample yields approximately 50,000 clones, of which 20% are seen a single time; 4% belongs to the top ten. V and J are TRBV3-1 and TRBJ1-1; 8 nucleotides align to TRBD1. This clonotype was sampled from a female donor with papillary thyroid cancer or a benign thyroid nodule (not recorded which). Some clones in this sample may be carry-over from other donors' samples. The material sequenced was blood. CDR3 residues: CASSAQGEGTEAFC. CDR3 nucleotide sequence: TGTGCCAGCAGCGCACAGGGGGAAGGCACTGAAGCTTTCTGT.